The 5 T cell receptor beta chains reported below all come from one sample, sequenced in a study of post-analysis software for immune sequencing data. Libraries were made from TCR beta cDNA, and they carried unique molecular identifiers. TCRdb recomputed calls from the PCR reads with MiXCR, one row per CDR3 protein. The profile covers hundreds of thousands of distinct CDR3 sequences, with roughly 40% appearing a single time and roughly 1.8% taken by the ten largest. These receptors are not linked to any known antigen. Whole-study findings and limits: Controls had lower frequencies than patients of roughly five TRBV segments, which included TRBV5-6, TRBV5-1 and TRBV20-1.

Specimen: blood. All receptors come from a girl between 10 and 17 years old with multiple sclerosis.

This clonotype came up many times. The chain is built from TRBV7-2 and TRBJ2-1; perhaps TRBD1 as D (6 bases). Per germline, CDR1 SGHTA and CDR2 FQGNSA. The V and J ends lost 2 bases and 0 bases respectively, with 8 bases between them. The CDR3 consists of 15 residues. CDR3 sequence: CASSLSRGSYNEQFF. The DNA for the CDR3 is TGTGCCAGCAGCTTAAGCAGGGGCTCCTACAATGAGCAGTTCTTC.

V is TRBV12-3 or TRBV12-4 and J is TRBJ1-2; 9 bases match TRBD1. This CDR3 region has 13 residues. With 5 bases clipped from V and 8 bases from J, the junction kept 6 bases outside the gene matches. The CDR3 DNA reads as TGTGCCAGCAGTCCTACAGGGGGCCGGGGCTACACCTTC. It codes for CASSPTGGRGYTF.

Comment on this clonotype: The junction shows a germline mismatch at one end, possibly a read error. The chain links TRBV7-9 to TRBJ2-5, with D perhaps TRBD2 (5 bases). The DNA end is a closer match to TRBJ2-7, so the J assignment may be wrong. CDR3 length equals 15 residues. Germline V gives CDR1 SEHNR, CDR2 FQNEAQ (reference sequence). The CDR3 DNA follows: TGTGCCAACAGCTTATCAGCCCCCGGGATCTACGAGCAGTACTTC. It encodes CANSLSAPGIYEQYF.

This sequence joins TRBV10-3 and TRBJ2-7; D is perhaps TRBD1 (6 bases). Germline-derived CDR1 and CDR2 are ENHRY and SYGVKD. The CDR3 runs 14 residues. Between the trimmed V and J ends, which lost 11 bases and 3 bases, there was a span of 20 bases. The CDR3 loop is CAVQGPEDLYEQYF. CDR3 in DNA: TGTGCCGTACAGGGCCCAGAAGATCTCTACGAGCAGTACTTC.

The rearrangement uses TRBV12-3 or TRBV12-4 and TRBJ2-2, with 7 nucleotides matching TRBD1. The CDR3 extends over 16 amino acids. V shed 6 bases and J 5 bases; nucleotides not matched to a gene: 12. The CDR3 loop reads CASRIQGPRRTGELFF. For the CDR3, the DNA is TGTGCCAGCAGAATACAGGGGCCCCGGAGGACCGGGGAGCTGTTTTTT.